This T cell receptor beta chain emerged from a study of blood T cell repertoires in COVID-19. Study at large: Sites in the United States, Italy and Spain provided acute and convalescent COVID-19 samples. Sample material is recorded as cDNA or gDNA derived from T cells, B-cell-depleted T cells, or PBMCs.

This clone was counted a few times. Which cohort a participant joined came from the clinical history participants gave. In the source study's methods: By means of reference gene primer amplification, nucleated cell counts were estimated. Clones were read by immunoSEQ multiplex PCR, and TCRdb kept only the in-frame ones, dropping some. For V, J and clone size, that table is used; D and trimming come from the DNA. This sample has approximately 200,000 clones, with under 90% found just once. V lost 5 bases, J lost 5 bases, and 7 bases lay in between. The CDR3 extends over 11 amino acids. CDR1 and CDR2 from the germline V gene are MNHEY and SVGAGI.

Sequencing input: PBMCs or T cells enriched from blood (not recorded which). This receptor was identified in a man between 60 and 75 years old who had recovered from COVID-19. The chain joins TRBV6-5 to TRBJ2-7; a weak D match, TRBD1 (5 bases). CDR3 protein: CASSQGHEQYF. In nucleotides, the CDR3 is TGTGCCAGCAGTCAGGGTCACGAGCAGTACTTC.